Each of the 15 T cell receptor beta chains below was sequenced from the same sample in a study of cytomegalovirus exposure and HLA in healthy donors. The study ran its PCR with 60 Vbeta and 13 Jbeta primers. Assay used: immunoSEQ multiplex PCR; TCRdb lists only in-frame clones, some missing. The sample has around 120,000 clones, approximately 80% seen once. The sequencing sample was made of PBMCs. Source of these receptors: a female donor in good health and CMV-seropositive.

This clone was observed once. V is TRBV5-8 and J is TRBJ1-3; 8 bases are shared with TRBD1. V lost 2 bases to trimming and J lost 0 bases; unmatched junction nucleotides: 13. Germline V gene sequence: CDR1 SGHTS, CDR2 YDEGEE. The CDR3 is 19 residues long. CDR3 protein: CASSFRGPSAFFSGNTIYF. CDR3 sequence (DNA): TGTGCCAGCAGCTTCAGGGGGCCCTCCGCCTTTTTCTCTGGAAACACCATATATTTT.

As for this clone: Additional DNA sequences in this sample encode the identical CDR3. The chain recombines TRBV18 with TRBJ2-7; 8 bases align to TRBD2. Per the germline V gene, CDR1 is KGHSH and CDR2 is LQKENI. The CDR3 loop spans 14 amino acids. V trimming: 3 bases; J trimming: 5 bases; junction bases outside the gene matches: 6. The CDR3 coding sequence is TGTGCCAGCTCACCCGGGGGGGCCCGCCACGAGCAGTACTTC. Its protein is CASSPGGARHEQYF.

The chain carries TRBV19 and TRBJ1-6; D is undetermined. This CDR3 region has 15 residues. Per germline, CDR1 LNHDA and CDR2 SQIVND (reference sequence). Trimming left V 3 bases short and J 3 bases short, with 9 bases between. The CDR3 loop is CASSMRDFYNSPLHF. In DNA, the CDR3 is TGTGCCAGTAGTATGCGGGATTTCTATAATTCACCCCTCCACTTT.

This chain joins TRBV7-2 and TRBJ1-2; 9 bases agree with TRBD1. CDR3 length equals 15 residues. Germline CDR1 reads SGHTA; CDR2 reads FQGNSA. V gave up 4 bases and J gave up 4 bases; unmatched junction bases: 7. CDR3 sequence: CASSSSTGGSYGYTF. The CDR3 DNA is TGTGCCAGCAGCTCTTCGACAGGGGGTAGCTATGGCTACACCTTC.

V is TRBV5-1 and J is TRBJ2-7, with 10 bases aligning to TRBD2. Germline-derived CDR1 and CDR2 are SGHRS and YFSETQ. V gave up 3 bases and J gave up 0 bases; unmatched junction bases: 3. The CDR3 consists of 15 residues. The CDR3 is CASSSAGGASYEQYF. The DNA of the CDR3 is TGCGCCAGCAGCTCAGCGGGGGGGGCCTCCTACGAGCAGTACTTC. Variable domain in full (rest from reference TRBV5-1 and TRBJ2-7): KAGVTQTPRYLIKTRGQQVTLSCSPISGHRSVSWYQQTPGQGLQFLFEYFSETQRNKGNFPGRFSGRQFSNSRSEMNVSTLELGDSALYLCASSSAGGASYEQYFGPGTRLTVT.

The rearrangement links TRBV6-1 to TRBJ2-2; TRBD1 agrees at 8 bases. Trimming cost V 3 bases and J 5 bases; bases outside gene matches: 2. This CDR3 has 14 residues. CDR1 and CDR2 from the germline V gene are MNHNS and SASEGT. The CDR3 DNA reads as TGTGCCAGCAGTGAGGGACAGGTAACCGGGGAGCTGTTTTTT. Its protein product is CASSEGQVTGELFF.

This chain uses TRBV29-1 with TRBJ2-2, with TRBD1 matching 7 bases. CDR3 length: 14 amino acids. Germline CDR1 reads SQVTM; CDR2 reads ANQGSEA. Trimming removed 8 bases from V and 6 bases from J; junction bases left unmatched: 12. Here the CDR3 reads CSTRTGLVSGELFF. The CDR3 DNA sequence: TGCAGCACCAGGACAGGCCTTGTTTCCGGGGAGCTGTTTTTT.

The CDR3 here is CASSLDLAGGTDTQYF. The CDR3, as DNA: TGTGCCAGCAGCTTAGATCTAGCGGGGGGCACAGATACGCAGTATTTT. The chain carries TRBV11-3 and TRBJ2-3, with TRBD2 matching 10 bases. Germline V lookup: CDR1 SGHNT, CDR2 YENEEA. V was pared by 0 bases and J by 1 base, with 1 base of the junction left unmatched. The CDR3 totals 16 residues. The variable domain in full, with the rest retrieved from reference TRBV11-3 and TRBJ2-3, is EAGVVQSPRYKIIEKKQPVAFWCNPISGHNTLYWYLQNLGQGPELLIRYENEEAVDDSQLPKDRFSAERLKGVDSTLKIQPAELGDSAVYLCASSLDLAGGTDTQYFGPGTRLTVL.

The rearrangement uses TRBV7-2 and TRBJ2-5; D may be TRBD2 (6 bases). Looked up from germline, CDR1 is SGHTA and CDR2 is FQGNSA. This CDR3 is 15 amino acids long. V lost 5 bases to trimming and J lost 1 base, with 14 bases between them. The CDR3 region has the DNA TGTGCCAGCAGCGGGCTAAAGCGGGCCCAAGAGACCCAGTACTTC. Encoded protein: CASSGLKRAQETQYF.

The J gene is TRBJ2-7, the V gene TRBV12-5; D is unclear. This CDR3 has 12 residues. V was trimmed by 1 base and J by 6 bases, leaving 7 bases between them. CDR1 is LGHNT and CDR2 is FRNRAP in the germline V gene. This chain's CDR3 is CASGLDTSEQYF. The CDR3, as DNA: TGTGCTAGTGGTTTGGACACCTCCGAGCAGTACTTC.

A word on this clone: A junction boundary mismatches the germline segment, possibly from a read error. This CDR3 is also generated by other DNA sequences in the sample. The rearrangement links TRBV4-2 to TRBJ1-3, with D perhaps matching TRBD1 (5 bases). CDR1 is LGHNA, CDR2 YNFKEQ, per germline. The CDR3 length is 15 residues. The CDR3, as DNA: TGTGCCAGCAGCCAAAGATCGACAGCTGGAAACACTATATATTTT. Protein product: CASSQRSTAGNTIYF.

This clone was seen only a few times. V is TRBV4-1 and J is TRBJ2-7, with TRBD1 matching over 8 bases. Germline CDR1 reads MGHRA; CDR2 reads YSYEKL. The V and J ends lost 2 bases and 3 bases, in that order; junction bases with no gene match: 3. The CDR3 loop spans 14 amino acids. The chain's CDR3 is CASSQQTGGYEQYF. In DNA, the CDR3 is TGCGCCAGCAGCCAACAAACAGGGGGCTACGAGCAGTACTTC.

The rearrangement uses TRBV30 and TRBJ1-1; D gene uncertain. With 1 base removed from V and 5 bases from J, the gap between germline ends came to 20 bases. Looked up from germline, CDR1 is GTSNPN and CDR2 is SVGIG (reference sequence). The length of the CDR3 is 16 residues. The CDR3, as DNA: TGTGCCTGGAGTGGTCGACCGGCGGGCGGTCAAACTGAAGCTTTCTTT. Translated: CAWSGRPAGGQTEAFF.

CDR3 residues: CSVGGGATVYEQYF. Here the CDR3 DNA reads TGCAGCGTCGGGGGAGGGGCGACGGTCTACGAGCAGTACTTC. V usage is TRBV29-1 and J usage is TRBJ2-7, with 7 bases fitting TRBD2. Germline V gives CDR1 SQVTM, CDR2 ANQGSEA. The V segment lost 6 bases and the J segment 3 bases; nucleotides outside the gene matches: 11. The CDR3 consists of 14 residues.

CDR3 bases: TGTGCCAGTACGGGACACGTGAACACTGAAGCTTTCTTT. Protein sequence: CASTGHVNTEAFF. The rearrangement links TRBV19 to TRBJ1-1; possibly TRBD1 for D (6 bases). Trimming removed 7 bases from V and 0 bases from J, with 9 bases in between. Germline assignment: CDR1 LNHDA and CDR2 SQIVND (reference sequence). CDR3 size: 13 residues.